The clone carrying this TCR beta chain was counted only a few times. What it recognizes is unknown. This sample stems from a study of Graves' ophthalmopathy and Graves' hyperthyroidism. Study-level points and caveats: Researchers report that a 13-signature model separated ophthalmopathy from stable hyperthyroidism, posting 87.88% sensitivity and roughly 83% specificity.

The trim removed 5 bases at V and 5 bases at J, leaving 7 bases unmatched. Germline assignment: CDR1 SEHNR and CDR2 FQNEAQ (reference sequence). CDR3 length: 15 amino acids. RNA transcripts were the template, and TCR beta CDR3 regions were amplified from them. A first-round RT-PCR used HTBI primers, followed by a second-round multiplex PCR. TCRdb processed the multiplex PCR reads anew with MiXCR; each CDR3 protein has one entry. The sample includes 200,000 to 300,000 distinct CDR3 sequences, around 45% of them seen just once. The sample comprised peripheral blood. The chain recombines TRBV7-9 with TRBJ2-5; 11 positions agree with TRBD1. The clonotype comes from an adult man with Graves' ophthalmopathy. CDR3 region: CASSRGDRGTETQYF. The CDR3, as DNA: TGTGCCAGCAGCCGAGGGGACAGGGGGACGGAGACCCAGTACTTC.